The 17 T cell receptor beta chains given below trace back to one sample, sequenced in a study of T cell responses to AZD1222 COVID-19 vaccine. Generated by immunoSEQ multiplex PCR, the TCRdb table keeps only in-frame clones and is missing some. In the table there are roughly 120,000 clones, roughly nine tenths of which are singletons. Specimen: peripheral blood, collected on day 0 of AZD1222 vaccination. These receptors all stem from an adult in good health.

The chain employs TRBV6-6 and TRBJ1-5; D is perhaps TRBD1 (6 bases). The CDR3 has 15 residues. The V gene's germline CDR1 is MNHNY and CDR2 SVGAGI (reference sequence). The V end was cut by 5 bases, the J end by 0 bases, with 11 bases between. For the CDR3, the DNA is TGTGCCAGCAGTCCACAGGGCCTTAGCAATCAGCCCCAGCATTTT. Protein sequence: CASSPQGLSNQPQHF.

The gene calls are TRBV10-3 and TRBJ2-7; D not resolved. CDR1 and CDR2 from the germline V gene are ENHRY and SYGVKD. This CDR3 comprises 15 residues. V shed 3 bases and J shed 2 bases, with 14 bases lying between them. The CDR3 reads CAISEDPLKPYEQYF. In DNA form, the CDR3 reads TGTGCCATCAGTGAAGACCCTCTAAAACCCTACGAGCAGTACTTC.

This clone was picked up a small number of times. The V gene is TRBV29-1, the J gene TRBJ1-3; D possibly corresponds to TRBD1 (6 bases). V gave up 7 bases and J gave up 0 bases, with 13 bases separating them. CDR3 length: 14 amino acids. The germline V gene has CDR1 SQVTM and CDR2 ANQGSEA. CDR3 nucleotides: TGCAGCGCAAACAGGGATAACTCTGGAAACACCATATATTTT. Translating gives CSANRDNSGNTIYF.

The table lists this clone with a count of one. The chain couples TRBV19 to TRBJ1-2, with D possibly being TRBD1 (6 bases). V lost 4 bases to trimming and J lost 1 base, with 13 bases between them. This CDR3 contains 15 residues. CDR1 is LNHDA and CDR2 is SQIVND in the germline V gene (reference sequence). CDR3 sequence: CASSRSPDSNYGYTF. The CDR3 nucleotides are TGTGCCAGTAGTAGATCCCCGGACAGTAACTATGGCTACACCTTC.

V is TRBV11-2 and J is TRBJ2-1; D is undetermined. CDR1 and CDR2 from the germline V gene are SGHAT and FQNNGV. This CDR3 region has 11 residues. The germline V and J ends were trimmed by 4 bases and 10 bases, with 8 bases remaining between them. The CDR3 spells CASSSRWEQFF. CDR3 DNA sequence: TGTGCCAGCAGCTCGCGGTGGGAGCAGTTCTTC.

This clone has only a few counts. The chain employs TRBV7-2 and TRBJ2-1, with no clear D. The CDR3 covers 13 residues. Trimming left V 5 bases short and J 7 bases short, with 12 bases between. Germline V CDR1 and CDR2: SGHTA, FQGNSA. As DNA, the CDR3 is TGTGCCAGCAGCGCCTCGACGGAGAATGAGCAGTTCTTC. Protein: CASSASTENEQFF.

The V call is TRBV9, the J call TRBJ1-3, with D possibly TRBD1 on 5 matching bases. The CDR3 sequence is 16 residues long. CDR1 and CDR2 (germline): SGDLS, YYNGEE. The ends were cut back, 2 bases at V and 0 bases at J, with 12 bases in the middle. Written as DNA, the CDR3 is TGTGCCAGCAGCGTTGGGGGACTAATCTCTGGAAACACCATATATTTT. Translation: CASSVGGLISGNTIYF.

The gene calls are TRBV7-3 and TRBJ1-1; D not certain. The CDR3 is 13 residues long. CDR1 is SGHTA and CDR2 is FQGTGA in the germline V gene. V lost 2 bases and J 9 bases, leaving 13 bases between the germline ends. This CDR3 is CASSLDTVEKAFF. The DNA of the CDR3 is TGTGCCAGCAGCTTAGACACAGTAGAGAAAGCTTTCTTT.

The chain carries TRBV3-1 (or the pseudogene TRBV3-2) and TRBJ1-2; 8 positions match TRBD1. The junction had 4 bases not matched to a gene; V was cut back by 0 bases and J by 7 bases. CDR3 size: 14 residues. CDR1 and CDR2 (germline): LGHDT, YNNKEL (reference sequence). Written as DNA, the CDR3 is TGTGCCAGCAGCCAAGACGGACAGGGTGGTGGCTACACCTTC. Its translation: CASSQDGQGGGYTF.

The chain recombines TRBV28 with TRBJ2-1, with TRBD1 identical over 9 bases. The CDR3 totals 15 residues. The germline gives CDR1 MDHEN, CDR2 SYDVKM. The ends lost 10 bases at V and 5 bases at J; junction bases unmatched: 12. The chain's CDR3 is CATTVPGQGNNEQFF. DNA of the CDR3: TGTGCCACTACCGTACCGGGACAGGGCAACAATGAGCAGTTCTTC.

This rearrangement joins TRBV28 to TRBJ1-6; D is possibly TRBD1 (5 bases). V lost 5 bases and J 9 bases, leaving 11 bases between the germline ends. CDR1 and CDR2 (germline): MDHEN, SYDVKM. This CDR3 is 13 amino acids long. The CDR3 DNA sequence: TGTGCCAGCAGTCCTTGGGGGAGTTCACCCCTCCACTTT. It codes for CASSPWGSSPLHF.

This chain joins TRBV28 and TRBJ1-2; D may be TRBD1 (6 bases). The CDR3 is 14 amino acids. Germline V lookup: CDR1 MDHEN, CDR2 SYDVKM. V lost 2 bases and J 7 bases, leaving 14 bases between the germline ends. The CDR3 loop reads CASSLPGELGGYTF. In DNA form, the CDR3 reads TGTGCCAGCAGTTTACCAGGGGAATTAGGTGGCTACACCTTC.

This chain connects TRBV30 to TRBJ2-7, with D perhaps matching TRBD2 (6 bases). V was pared by 8 bases and J by 0 bases, with 26 bases between. Per the germline V gene, CDR1 is GTSNPN and CDR2 is SVGIG (reference sequence). The CDR3 has 17 amino acids. CDR3 amino acids: CAMHPMTWDSSSYEQYF. CDR3 nucleotides: TGTGCCATGCATCCAATGACATGGGACTCAAGCTCCTACGAGCAGTACTTC.

This clone showed up just a few times. The genes are TRBV12-3 or TRBV12-4 and TRBJ1-6, with D hard to call. CDR3 length equals 12 residues. The V and J ends lost 3 bases and 9 bases respectively, with 6 bases between them. The CDR3 reads CASSFHSSPLHF. In DNA form, the CDR3 reads TGTGCCAGCAGTTTTCACAGTTCACCCCTCCACTTT.

This chain joins TRBV28 and TRBJ2-1; TRBD2 matches at 12 bases. The CDR3 spans 15 residues. Germline CDR1 reads MDHEN; CDR2 reads SYDVKM. V lost 5 bases, J lost 7 bases, and 6 bases stayed unmatched. For the CDR3, the DNA is TGTGCCAGCAGTCCTTCTAGCGGGAGGGGAAATGAGCAGTTCTTC. Encoded protein: CASSPSSGRGNEQFF. Looking up the rest from reference TRBV28 and TRBJ2-1 gives the full variable domain: DVKVTQSSRYLVKRTGEKVFLECVQDMDHENMFWYRQDPGLGLRLIYFSYDVKMKEKGDIPEGYSVSREKKERFSLILESASTNQTSMYLCASSPSSGRGNEQFFGPGTRLTVL.

V usage is TRBV5-4 and J usage is TRBJ2-7; 9 bases fit TRBD2. This CDR3 contains 16 residues. CDR1 and CDR2 from the germline V gene are SGHNT and YYREEE (reference sequence). Unmatched junction bases numbered 6, after V lost 0 bases and J lost 2 bases. CDR3 protein: CASSLAGAGGPYEQYF. CDR3 in DNA: TGTGCCAGCAGCTTGGCGGGGGCGGGGGGGCCCTACGAGCAGTACTTC.

V and J are TRBV6-5 and TRBJ2-1; TRBD1 agrees at 9 bases. The CDR3 sequence is 12 residues long. Germline trimming cut 0 bases from V and 15 bases from J; bases unmatched to any gene: 3. The V gene's germline CDR1 is MNHEY and CDR2 SVGAGI. CDR3 residues: CASSYSGTGLFF. The CDR3 region has the DNA TGTGCCAGCAGTTACTCCGGGACAGGGCTGTTCTTC.